The table lists the clone carrying this TCR beta chain with a count of one. The sample comes from a study of blood T cell repertoires in COVID-19. About the research overall: Both acute and convalescent COVID-19 samples were obtained from the United States, Italy and Spain.

Trimming pared 4 bases from V and 1 base from J, leaving 20 bases between. The CDR3 length is 18 residues. Germline V gene data show CDR1 as SGHDN and CDR2 as FVKESK. In the authors' workflow: Estimated nucleated cell counts came from reference gene primer amplification. Profiled with immunoSEQ multiplex PCR; TCRdb holds only in-frame clones, not every one. The V and J calls and clone size were taken over from that table, and D and trimming were inferred from the DNA. The sample yields about 82,000 clones, approximately 79% seen once. The chain employs TRBV14 and TRBJ1-3; D remains unclear. The clonotype was recovered from a human donor with acute or convalescent COVID-19. The donor label of this sample is uncertain. Material for sequencing was peripheral blood. CDR3 coding DNA: TGTGCCAGCAGCCGGTCGGGAGATAGGCAAGAATCTGGAAACACCATATATTTT. Its translation: CASSRSGDRQESGNTIYF.